Below, 5 T cell receptor beta chains from the same sample are listed, as sequenced in a study of blood T cell repertoires in COVID-19. Sequencing was performed with immunoSEQ multiplex PCR; in TCRdb, only in-frame clones are kept and a portion is missing. The data contain a few hundred thousand clones, approximately 85% of them singletons. The sequencing sample was made of PBMCs or T cells enriched from blood (not recorded which). The source is a woman in her forties or fifties who had recovered from COVID-19.

The chain uses TRBV12-3 or TRBV12-4 and TRBJ2-7; 7 positions agree with TRBD2. The CDR3 contains 11 residues. The junction had 5 bases not matched to a gene; V was cut back by 8 bases and J by 7 bases. CDR3 nucleotides: TGTGCCAGCGGGGGGGTAGGTGAGCAGTACTTC. Protein: CASGGVGEQYF.

This clone was detected a few times. The chain joins TRBV28 to TRBJ1-5; D remains unclear. Looked up from germline, CDR1 is MDHEN and CDR2 is SYDVKM. The V and J ends lost 6 bases and 0 bases respectively, with 3 bases between them. The CDR3 extends over 12 amino acids. The CDR3 loop is CASSYSNQPQHF. The DNA for the CDR3 is TGTGCCAGCAGCTATAGCAATCAGCCCCAGCATTTT.

The chain combines TRBV19 with TRBJ2-6; D is unresolved. This CDR3 has 16 amino acids. Deletions cut 5 bases from V and 0 bases from J, with 11 bases between. Germline V gives CDR1 LNHDA, CDR2 SQIVND (reference sequence). CDR3 amino acids: CASSGPGSSGANVLTF. Written as DNA, the CDR3 is TGTGCCAGTAGTGGCCCTGGCTCCTCTGGGGCCAACGTCCTGACTTTC.

This chain links TRBV6-5 with TRBJ1-4, with D hard to call. Trimming left V 0 bases short and J 8 bases short, with 13 bases between. This CDR3 spans 15 amino acids. Per the germline V gene, CDR1 is MNHEY and CDR2 is SVGAGI. This chain's CDR3 is CASSYSMGVGEKLFF. As DNA, the CDR3 is TGTGCCAGCAGTTACTCGATGGGTGTCGGGGAAAAACTGTTTTTT.

CDR3: CASSSTGGTSDTQYF. In nucleotides, the CDR3 is TGTGCCAGCAGCTCGACAGGGGGCACCTCAGATACGCAGTATTTT. The chain employs TRBV7-3 and TRBJ2-3, with 10 bases matching TRBD1. Germline V gene sequence: CDR1 SGHTA, CDR2 FQGTGA. V was clipped by 4 bases and J by 4 bases; unmatched bases: 5. CDR3 length: 15 residues.